This T cell receptor beta chain is from a study of blood T cell repertoires in COVID-19. For the study at large: COVID-19 samples, acute and convalescent, were from the United States, Italy and Spain. The cDNA or gDNA used as material had been derived from T cells, B-cell-depleted T cells, or PBMCs.

As processed by the authors: Nucleated cell number was recorded as an estimate derived from reference gene primer amplification. The assay was immunoSEQ multiplex PCR, and TCRdb's table has in-frame clones only and misses some. The DNA gave D and trimming, while V, J and clone size come from that table. The sample holds 150,000 to 200,000 clones, around 80% seen once. Looked up from germline, CDR1 is MNHEY and CDR2 is SVGAGI. The CDR3 contains 13 residues. Note on this clone: At one end the junction does not follow the germline gene, possibly because of a read error.

The sequenced sample was peripheral blood. This clonotype was sampled from a woman in her 70s with COVID-19, enrolled during active disease. V and J are TRBV6-5 and TRBJ1-2; 7 nucleotides match TRBD1. The CDR3 region is CASSNSRQGPDTF. CDR3 DNA sequence: TGTGCCAGCAGTAACTCGAGACAGGGCCCTGACACCTTC.